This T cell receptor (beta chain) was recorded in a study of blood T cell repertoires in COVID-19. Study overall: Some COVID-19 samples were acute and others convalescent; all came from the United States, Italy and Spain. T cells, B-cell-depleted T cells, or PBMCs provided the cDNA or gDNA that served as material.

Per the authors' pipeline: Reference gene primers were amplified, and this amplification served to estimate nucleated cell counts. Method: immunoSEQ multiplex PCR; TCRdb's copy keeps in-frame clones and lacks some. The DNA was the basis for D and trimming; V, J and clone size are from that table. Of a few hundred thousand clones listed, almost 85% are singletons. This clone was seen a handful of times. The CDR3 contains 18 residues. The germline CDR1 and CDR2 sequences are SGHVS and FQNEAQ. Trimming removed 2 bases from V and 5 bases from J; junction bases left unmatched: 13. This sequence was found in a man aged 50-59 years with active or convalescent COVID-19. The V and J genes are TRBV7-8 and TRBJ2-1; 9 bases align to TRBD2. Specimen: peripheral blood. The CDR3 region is CASSLPARREGLNNEQFF. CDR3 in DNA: TGTGCCAGCAGCTTACCGGCCCGGCGGGAGGGCCTCAACAATGAGCAGTTCTTC.